The text below deals with one TCR beta chain. Profiled with immunoSEQ multiplex PCR; TCRdb holds only in-frame clones, not every one. This sample has tens of thousands of clones, with roughly 72% found just once. The data were obtained in a study of radiotherapy plus CTLA-4 blockade in lung cancer. This CDR3 comprises 13 residues. V was pared by 8 bases and J by 5 bases, with 13 bases between. Germline lookup yields CDR1 KGHSH and CDR2 LQKENI. This specimen was peripheral blood, taken from a patient treated with radiotherapy plus ipilimumab. This sequence originates from a human donor with non-small cell lung cancer who had stable disease on radiotherapy plus ipilimumab. This chain links TRBV18 with TRBJ1-5; D is uncertain. The CDR3 DNA is TGTGCCAGCCGTTTTACAGATTATCAGCCCCAGCATTTT. Amino acids: CASRFTDYQPQHF.